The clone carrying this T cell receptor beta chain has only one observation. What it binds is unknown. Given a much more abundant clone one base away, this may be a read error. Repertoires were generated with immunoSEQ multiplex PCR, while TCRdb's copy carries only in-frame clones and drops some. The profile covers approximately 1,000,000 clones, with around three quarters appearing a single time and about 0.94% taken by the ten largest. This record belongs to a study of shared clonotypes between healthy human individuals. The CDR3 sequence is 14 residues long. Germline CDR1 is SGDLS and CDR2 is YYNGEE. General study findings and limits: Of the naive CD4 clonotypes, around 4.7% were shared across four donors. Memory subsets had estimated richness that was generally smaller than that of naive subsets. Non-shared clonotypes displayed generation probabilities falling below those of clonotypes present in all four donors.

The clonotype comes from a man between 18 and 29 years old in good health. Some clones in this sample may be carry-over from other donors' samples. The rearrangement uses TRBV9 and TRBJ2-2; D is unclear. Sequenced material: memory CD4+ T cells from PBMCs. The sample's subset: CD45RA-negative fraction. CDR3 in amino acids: CTSSVVFNTGELFF. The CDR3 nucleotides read TGTACCAGCAGCGTAGTATTTAACACCGGGGAGCTGTTTTTT.